This passage covers 4 T cell receptor beta chains from one sample sequenced in a study of cytomegalovirus exposure and HLA in healthy donors. TCRdb's copy holds only in-frame clones and misses some; the assay was immunoSEQ multiplex PCR. The sample holds 95,000 to 120,000 clones, 90% to 97% seen once. Sequencing used PBMCs. The receptors derive from a woman between 18 and 30 years old in good health and CMV-seronegative.

The rearrangement joins TRBV2 to TRBJ2-7; 9 bases are shared with TRBD1. Unmatched junction bases numbered 9, after V lost 4 bases and J lost 2 bases. CDR1 is SNHLY, CDR2 FYNNEI, per germline. The CDR3 contains 16 residues. CDR3 region: CASSAGTGSITYEQYF. CDR3 nucleotides: TGTGCCAGCAGTGCCGGGACAGGGTCAATCACCTACGAGCAGTACTTC. The variable domain in full, with the rest retrieved from reference TRBV2 and TRBJ2-7, is EPEVTQTPSHQVTQMGQEVILRCVPISNHLYFYWYRQILGQKVEFLVSFYNNEISEKSEIFDDQFSVERPDGSNFTLKIRSTKLEDSAMYFCASSAGTGSITYEQYFGPGTRLTVT.

The chain links TRBV4-1 to TRBJ2-3; TRBD1 agrees at 9 bases. The trim removed 4 bases at V and 4 bases at J, leaving 12 bases unmatched. The CDR3 loop spans 17 amino acids. Germline CDR1 reads MGHRA; CDR2 reads YSYEKL. The CDR3 is CASSLTTDRGSADTQYF. CDR3 bases: TGCGCCAGCAGCCTAACCACGGACAGGGGAAGTGCAGATACGCAGTATTTT.

V usage is TRBV4-3 and J usage is TRBJ1-2; 10 bases are a match to TRBD1. CDR1 and CDR2 (germline): LGHNA, YSLEER. The CDR3 runs to 13 residues. With 3 bases clipped from V and 13 bases from J, the junction kept 8 bases outside the gene matches. This chain's CDR3 is CASSHLTGGLSTF. CDR3 sequence (DNA): TGCGCCAGCAGCCACTTGACAGGGGGCTTAAGCACCTTC.

The genes are TRBV10-3 and TRBJ1-1; 9 bases line up with TRBD1. This CDR3 has 15 residues. Germline CDR1 ENHRY, CDR2 SYGVKD. J was trimmed by 4 bases and V by 6 bases; bases with no gene match: 9. The CDR3 coding sequence is TGTGCCATCAGCGGACAGGGGAAGGTAGGCACTGAAGCTTTCTTT. It yields the protein CAISGQGKVGTEAFF.